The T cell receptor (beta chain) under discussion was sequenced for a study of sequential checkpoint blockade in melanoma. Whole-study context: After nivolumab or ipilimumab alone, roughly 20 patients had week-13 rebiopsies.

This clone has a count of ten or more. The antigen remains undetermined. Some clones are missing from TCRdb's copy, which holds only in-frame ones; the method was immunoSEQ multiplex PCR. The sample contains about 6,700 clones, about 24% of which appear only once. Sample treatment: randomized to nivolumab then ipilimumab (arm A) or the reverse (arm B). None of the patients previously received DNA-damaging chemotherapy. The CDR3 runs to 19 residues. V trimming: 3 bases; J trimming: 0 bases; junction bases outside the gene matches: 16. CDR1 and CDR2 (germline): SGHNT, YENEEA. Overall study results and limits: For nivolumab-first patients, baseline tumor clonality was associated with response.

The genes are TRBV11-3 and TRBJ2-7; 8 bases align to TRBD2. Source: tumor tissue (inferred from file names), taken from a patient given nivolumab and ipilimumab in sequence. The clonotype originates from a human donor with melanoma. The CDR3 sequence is CASSFKSGGGKASSYEQYF. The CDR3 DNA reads TGTGCCAGCAGCTTTAAGAGCGGGGGAGGGAAGGCGAGCTCCTACGAGCAGTACTTC.